A single sample gave rise to the 3 T cell receptor beta chains below, sequenced in a study of blood T cell repertoires in COVID-19 (dated by TCRdb to about 2020). Library preparation employed the immunoSEQ multiplex PCR assay. In TCRdb, the immuneACCESS table is reduced to in-frame sequences with V and J assigned. These tables do not hold every clone; where another copy was compared, an unresolved V gene accounts for under half, and the others remain unexplained. For this sample there are a few hundred thousand clones; approximately 86% appear just once. The top ten constitute approximately 5.1% of the sample. Sequences were obtained from peripheral blood. The receptors here all came from an older woman with COVID-19, enrolled during active disease.

The V and J genes are TRBV5-4 and TRBJ1-1, with D tentatively TRBD1 (5 bases). The germline CDR1 and CDR2 sequences are SGHNT and YYREEE (reference sequence). The CDR3 is 13 residues long. V lost 6 bases, J lost 5 bases, and 14 bases lay in between. CDR3 amino acids: CASIGQSGTEAFF. The DNA of the CDR3 is TGTGCCAGCATCGGACAATCTGGGACTGAAGCTTTCTTT. Filled out from reference TRBV5-4 and TRBJ1-1, the complete variable domain reads ETGVTQSPTHLIKTRGQQVTLRCSSQSGHNTVSWYQQALGQGPQFIFQYYREEENGRGNFPPRFSGLQFPNYSSELNVNALELDDSALYLCASIGQSGTEAFFGQGTRLTVV.

V is TRBV6-5 and J is TRBJ1-1; D call uncertain. The V gene's germline CDR1 is MNHEY and CDR2 SVGAGI. Trimming left V 6 bases short and J 6 bases short, with 14 bases between. The CDR3 is 13 residues long. The DNA for the CDR3 is TGTGCCAGCAGCCGCACTCCGAGGGCTGAAGCTTTCTTT. Residues: CASSRTPRAEAFF.

This chain links TRBV30 with TRBJ1-3; D possibly corresponds to TRBD1 (5 bases). Germline V gives CDR1 GTSNPN, CDR2 SVGIG (reference sequence). V lost 7 bases and J lost 0, with 16 bases in between. The CDR3 sequence is 15 residues long. CDR3 DNA: TGTGCCTTGACGACAGCCCTTCGCTCTGGAAACACCATATATTTT. Encoded protein: CALTTALRSGNTIYF.